The present T cell receptor beta chain was sequenced within a study of T cell responses to AZD1222 COVID-19 vaccine. Study-level background: Second doses at about 4 or about 12 weeks were pooled. The study's findings and limits: Baseline serostatus was positive in only six AZD1222 recipients. There were repertoire samples only from the period after the peak T cell response.

Profiling relied on immunoSEQ multiplex PCR, and the TCRdb table lists in-frame clones only, not all of them. Of 150,000 or so clones listed, around 90% are singletons. In germline, CDR1 is SEHNR, CDR2 FQNEAQ (reference sequence). The CDR3 consists of 11 residues. The V end lost 8 bases, the J end lost 5 bases, and 7 bases lay between the germline ends. Regarding this clone: What it recognizes is unknown.

The rearrangement uses TRBV7-9 and TRBJ2-1; D remains unclear. The receptor's source is an adult in good health. The sequencing here drew on peripheral blood, taken on day 0 of AZD1222 vaccination. DNA of the CDR3: TGTGCCAGCGTCGGAGACAATGAGCAGTTCTTC. This sequence encodes CASVGDNEQFF. Variable domain in full (rest from reference TRBV7-9 and TRBJ2-1): DTGVSQNPRHKITKRGQNVTFRCDPISEHNRLYWYRQTLGQGPEFLTYFQNEAQLEKSRLLSDRFSAERPKGSFSTLEIQRTEQGDSAMYLCASVGDNEQFFGPGTRLTVL.